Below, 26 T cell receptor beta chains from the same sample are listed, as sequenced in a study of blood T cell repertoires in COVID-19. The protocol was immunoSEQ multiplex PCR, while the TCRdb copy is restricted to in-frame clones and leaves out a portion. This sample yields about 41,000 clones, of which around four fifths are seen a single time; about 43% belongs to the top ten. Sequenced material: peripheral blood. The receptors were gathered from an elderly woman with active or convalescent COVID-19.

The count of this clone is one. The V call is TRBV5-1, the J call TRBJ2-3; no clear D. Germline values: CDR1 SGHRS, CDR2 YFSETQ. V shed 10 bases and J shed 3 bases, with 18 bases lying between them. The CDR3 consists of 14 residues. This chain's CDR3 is CAESSGTLTDTQYF. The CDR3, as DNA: TGCGCCGAGAGTTCGGGTACGTTGACAGATACGCAGTATTTT.

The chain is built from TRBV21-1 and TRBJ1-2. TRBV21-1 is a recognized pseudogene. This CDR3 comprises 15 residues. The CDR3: CASSKVPGNNYGYTF. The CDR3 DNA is TGTGCCAGCAGCAAAGTACCCGGGAATAACTATGGCTACACCTTC.

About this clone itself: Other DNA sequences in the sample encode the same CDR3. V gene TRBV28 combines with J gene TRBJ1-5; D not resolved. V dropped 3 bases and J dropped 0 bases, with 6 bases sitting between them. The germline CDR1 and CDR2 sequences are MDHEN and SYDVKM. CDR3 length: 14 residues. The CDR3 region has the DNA TGTGCCAGCAGTTTCGAGGATAGCAATCAGCCCCAGCATTTT. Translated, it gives CASSFEDSNQPQHF.

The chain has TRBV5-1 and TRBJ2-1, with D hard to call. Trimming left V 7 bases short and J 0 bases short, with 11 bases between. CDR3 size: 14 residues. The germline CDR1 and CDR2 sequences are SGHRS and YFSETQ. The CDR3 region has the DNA TGCGCCAGCCATATCGGAGTCTCCTACAATGAGCAGTTCTTC. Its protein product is CASHIGVSYNEQFF. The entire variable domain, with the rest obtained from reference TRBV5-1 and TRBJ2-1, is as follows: KAGVTQTPRYLIKTRGQQVTLSCSPISGHRSVSWYQQTPGQGLQFLFEYFSETQRNKGNFPGRFSGRQFSNSRSEMNVSTLELGDSALYLCASHIGVSYNEQFFGPGTRLTVL.

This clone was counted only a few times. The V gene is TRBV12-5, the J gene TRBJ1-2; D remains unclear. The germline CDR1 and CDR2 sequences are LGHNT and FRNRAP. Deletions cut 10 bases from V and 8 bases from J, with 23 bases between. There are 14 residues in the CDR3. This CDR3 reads CAIDRGYSPGGYTF. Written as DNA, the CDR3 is TGTGCTATTGACCGCGGGTACAGCCCTGGCGGCTACACCTTC.

The CDR3 region has the DNA TGTGCCAGCAGCCCGCAGGGATATGACGAGCAGTACTTC. Its translation is CASSPQGYDEQYF. V usage is TRBV5-4 and J usage is TRBJ2-7; perhaps TRBD1 as D (5 bases). Germline CDR1 and CDR2: SGHNT and YYREEE (reference sequence). This CDR3 contains 13 residues. V lost 4 bases and J 5 bases, leaving 13 bases between the germline ends.

The CDR3 sequence is CSASQGPETQYF. CDR3 bases: TGCAGTGCTAGTCAGGGGCCAGAGACCCAGTACTTC. The genes are TRBV20-1 and TRBJ2-5; D is perhaps TRBD1 (6 bases). Germline CDR1 is DFQATT and CDR2 is SNEGSKA (reference sequence). CDR3 length: 12 amino acids. With 3 bases removed from V and 4 bases from J, the gap between germline ends came to 9 bases.

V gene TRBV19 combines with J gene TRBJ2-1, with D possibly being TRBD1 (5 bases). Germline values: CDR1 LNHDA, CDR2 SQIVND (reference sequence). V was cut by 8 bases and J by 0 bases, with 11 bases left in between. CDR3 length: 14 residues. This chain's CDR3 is CASQDIGSYNEQFF. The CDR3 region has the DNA TGTGCCAGTCAGGACATAGGCTCCTACAATGAGCAGTTCTTC.

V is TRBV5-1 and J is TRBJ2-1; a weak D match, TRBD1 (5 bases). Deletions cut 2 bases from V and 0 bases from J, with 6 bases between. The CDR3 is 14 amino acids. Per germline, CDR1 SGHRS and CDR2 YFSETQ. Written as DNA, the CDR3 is TGCGCCAGCAGCTTTGACAGCTCCTACAATGAGCAGTTCTTC. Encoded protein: CASSFDSSYNEQFF. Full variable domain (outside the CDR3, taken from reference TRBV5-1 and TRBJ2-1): KAGVTQTPRYLIKTRGQQVTLSCSPISGHRSVSWYQQTPGQGLQFLFEYFSETQRNKGNFPGRFSGRQFSNSRSEMNVSTLELGDSALYLCASSFDSSYNEQFFGPGTRLTVL.

The CDR3 loop reads CASSPTLTGIQYF. The CDR3 bases are TGTGCCAGCAGTCCGACCCTCACAGGGATTCAGTACTTC. The V and J genes are TRBV28 and TRBJ2-4; tentative D call: TRBD1 (6 bases). Germline V gene sequence: CDR1 MDHEN, CDR2 SYDVKM. Deletions cut 5 bases from V and 10 bases from J, with 15 bases between. The CDR3 sequence is 13 residues long.

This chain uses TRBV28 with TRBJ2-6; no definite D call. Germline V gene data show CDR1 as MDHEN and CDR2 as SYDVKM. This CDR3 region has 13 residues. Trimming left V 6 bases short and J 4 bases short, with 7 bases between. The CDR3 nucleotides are TGTGCCAGCAGACAAATGGGGGCCAACGTCCTGACTTTC. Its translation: CASRQMGANVLTF.

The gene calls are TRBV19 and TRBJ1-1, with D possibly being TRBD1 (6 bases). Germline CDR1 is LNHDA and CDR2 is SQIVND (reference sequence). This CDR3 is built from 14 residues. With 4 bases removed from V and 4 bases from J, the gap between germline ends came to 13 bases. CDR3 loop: CASSRGGGGTEAFF. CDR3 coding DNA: TGTGCCAGTAGTAGAGGGGGTGGTGGCACTGAAGCTTTCTTT.

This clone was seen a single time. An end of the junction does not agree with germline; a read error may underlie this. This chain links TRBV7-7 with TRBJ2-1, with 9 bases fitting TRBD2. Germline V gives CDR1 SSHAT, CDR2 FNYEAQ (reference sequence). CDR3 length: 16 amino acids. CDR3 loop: CASSLGGSGSYNEQFF. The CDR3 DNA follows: TGTGCTAGCAGTTTAGGGGGTAGCGGGAGCTACAATGAGCAGTTCTTC.

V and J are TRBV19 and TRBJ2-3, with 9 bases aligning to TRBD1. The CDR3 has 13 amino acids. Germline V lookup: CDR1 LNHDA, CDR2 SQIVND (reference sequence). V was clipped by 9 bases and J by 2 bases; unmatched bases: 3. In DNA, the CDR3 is TGTGCCAGCCGGGACAGGGACACAGATACGCAGTATTTT. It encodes CASRDRDTDTQYF.

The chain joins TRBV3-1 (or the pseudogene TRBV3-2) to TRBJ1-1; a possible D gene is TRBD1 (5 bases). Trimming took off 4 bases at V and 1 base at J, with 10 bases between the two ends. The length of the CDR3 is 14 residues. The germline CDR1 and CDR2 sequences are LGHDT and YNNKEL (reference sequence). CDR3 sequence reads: CASSPRDRNTEAFF. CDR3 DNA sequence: TGTGCCAGCAGCCCTCGCGACAGGAACACTGAAGCTTTCTTT.

For the CDR3, the DNA is TGTGCCAGCAGCCGTGGACAGGGAGAGTACGAGCAGTACTTC. It translates to CASSRGQGEYEQYF. This rearrangement joins TRBV7-9 to TRBJ2-7, with 8 bases fitting TRBD1. CDR3 length equals 14 residues. V shed 5 bases and J 4 bases; nucleotides not matched to a gene: 7. Germline lookup yields CDR1 SEHNR and CDR2 FQNEAQ (reference sequence).

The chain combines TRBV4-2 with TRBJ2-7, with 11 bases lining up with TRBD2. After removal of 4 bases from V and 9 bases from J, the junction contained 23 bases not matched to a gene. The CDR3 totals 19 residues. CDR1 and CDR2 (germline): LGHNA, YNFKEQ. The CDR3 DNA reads TGTGCCAGCAGCCGGCCAATAGCGGGAGGGACCACGGAGAGAATGGGGCAGTACTTC. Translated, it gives CASSRPIAGGTTERMGQYF.

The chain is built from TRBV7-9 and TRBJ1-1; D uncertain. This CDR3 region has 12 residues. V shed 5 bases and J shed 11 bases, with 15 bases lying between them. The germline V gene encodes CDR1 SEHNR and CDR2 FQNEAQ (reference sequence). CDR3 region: CASSPLEGSAFF. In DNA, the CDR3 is TGTGCCAGCAGCCCTCTGGAGGGTTCGGCTTTCTTT.

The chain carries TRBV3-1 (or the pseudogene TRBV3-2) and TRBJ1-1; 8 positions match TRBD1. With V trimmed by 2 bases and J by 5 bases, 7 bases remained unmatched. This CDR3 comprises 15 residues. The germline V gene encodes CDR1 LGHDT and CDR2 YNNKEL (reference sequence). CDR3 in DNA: TGTGCCAGCAGCCAACGACAGGGGAGGGGAACTGAAGCTTTCTTT. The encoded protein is CASSQRQGRGTEAFF.

The CDR3, as DNA: TGTGCCAGCAGCCACCGACAGACCGCAACTAATGAAAAACTGTTTTTT. It encodes CASSHRQTATNEKLFF. The chain links TRBV7-9 to TRBJ1-4; a weak D match, TRBD1 (5 bases). The CDR3 extends over 16 amino acids. The V gene lost 5 bases and the J gene lost 0 bases, with 13 bases spanning the gap. The germline V gene encodes CDR1 SEHNR and CDR2 FQNEAQ (reference sequence).

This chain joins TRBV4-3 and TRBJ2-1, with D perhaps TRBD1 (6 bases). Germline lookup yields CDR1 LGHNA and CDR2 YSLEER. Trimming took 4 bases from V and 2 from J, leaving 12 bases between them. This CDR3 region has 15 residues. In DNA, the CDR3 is TGCGCCAGCAGCCGAGGTTGGGGGCCCTACAATGAGCAGTTCTTC. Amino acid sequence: CASSRGWGPYNEQFF.

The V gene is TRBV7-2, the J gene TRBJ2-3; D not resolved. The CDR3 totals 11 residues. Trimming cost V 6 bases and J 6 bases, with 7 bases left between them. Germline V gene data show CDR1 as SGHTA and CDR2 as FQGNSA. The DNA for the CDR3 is TGTGCCAGCAGTAATTCTGATACGCAGTATTTT. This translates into CASSNSDTQYF.

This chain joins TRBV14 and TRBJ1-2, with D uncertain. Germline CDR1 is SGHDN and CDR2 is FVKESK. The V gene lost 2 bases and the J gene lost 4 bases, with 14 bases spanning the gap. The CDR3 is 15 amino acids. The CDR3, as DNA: TGTGCCAGCAGCCAAAGACGGGATATCGGCTATGGCTACACCTTC. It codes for CASSQRRDIGYGYTF. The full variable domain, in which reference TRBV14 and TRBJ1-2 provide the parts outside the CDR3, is EAGVTQFPSHSVIEKGQTVTLRCDPISGHDNLYWYRRVMGKEIKFLLHFVKESKQDESGMPNNRFLAERTGGTYSTLKVQPAELEDSGVYFCASSQRRDIGYGYTFGSGTRLTVV.

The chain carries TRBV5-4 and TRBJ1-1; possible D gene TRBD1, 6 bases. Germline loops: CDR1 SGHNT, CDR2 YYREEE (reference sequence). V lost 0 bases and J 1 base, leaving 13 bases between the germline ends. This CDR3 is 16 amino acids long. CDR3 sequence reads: CASSLGGPGKNTEAFF. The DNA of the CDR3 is TGTGCCAGCAGCTTGGGGGGGCCGGGGAAGAACACTGAAGCTTTCTTT.

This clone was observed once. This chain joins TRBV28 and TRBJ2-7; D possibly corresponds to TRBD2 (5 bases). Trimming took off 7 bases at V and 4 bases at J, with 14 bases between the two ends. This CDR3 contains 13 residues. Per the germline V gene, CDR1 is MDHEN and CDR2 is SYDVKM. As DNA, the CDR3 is TGTGCCAGCACCGCCGGGATAGGATACGAGCAGTACTTC. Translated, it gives CASTAGIGYEQYF.

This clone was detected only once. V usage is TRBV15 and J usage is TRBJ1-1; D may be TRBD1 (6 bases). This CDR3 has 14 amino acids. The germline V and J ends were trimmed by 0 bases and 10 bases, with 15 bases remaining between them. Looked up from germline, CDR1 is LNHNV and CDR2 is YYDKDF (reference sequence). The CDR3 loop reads CATSRERTEKRAFF. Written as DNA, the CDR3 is TGTGCCACCAGCAGAGAGCGGACAGAAAAAAGAGCTTTCTTT.